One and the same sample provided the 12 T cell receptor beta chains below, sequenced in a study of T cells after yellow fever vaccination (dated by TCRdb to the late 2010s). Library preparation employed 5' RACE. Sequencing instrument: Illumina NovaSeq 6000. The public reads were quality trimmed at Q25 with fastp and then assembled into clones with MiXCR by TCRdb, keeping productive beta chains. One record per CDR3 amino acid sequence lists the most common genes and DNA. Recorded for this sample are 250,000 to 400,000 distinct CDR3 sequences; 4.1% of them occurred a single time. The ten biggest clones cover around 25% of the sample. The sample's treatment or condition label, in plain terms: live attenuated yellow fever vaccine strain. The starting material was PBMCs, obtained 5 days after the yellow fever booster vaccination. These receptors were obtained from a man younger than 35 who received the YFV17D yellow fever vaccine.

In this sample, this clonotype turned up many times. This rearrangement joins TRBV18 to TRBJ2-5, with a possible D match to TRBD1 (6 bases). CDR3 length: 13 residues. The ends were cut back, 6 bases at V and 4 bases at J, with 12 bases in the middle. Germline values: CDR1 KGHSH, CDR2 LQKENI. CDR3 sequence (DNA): TGTGCCAGCTCCCAGGACAGCCGAGAGACCCAGTACTTC. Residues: CASSQDSRETQYF.

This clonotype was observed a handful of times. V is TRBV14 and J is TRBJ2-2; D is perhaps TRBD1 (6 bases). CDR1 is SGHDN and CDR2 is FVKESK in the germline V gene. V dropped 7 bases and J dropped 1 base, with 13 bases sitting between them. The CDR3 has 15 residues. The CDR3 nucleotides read TGTGCCAGCACAGGGGTCTCTCTGAACACCGGGGAGCTGTTTTTT. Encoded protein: CASTGVSLNTGELFF.

The CDR3 spells CAWTSSYEQYF. DNA for the CDR3: TGTGCCTGGACATCCTCCTACGAGCAGTACTTC. The rearrangement links TRBV30 to TRBJ2-7; D unresolved. CDR3 size: 11 residues. CDR1 is GTSNPN and CDR2 is SVGIG in the germline V gene (reference sequence). V dropped 4 bases and J dropped 0 bases, with 4 bases sitting between them.

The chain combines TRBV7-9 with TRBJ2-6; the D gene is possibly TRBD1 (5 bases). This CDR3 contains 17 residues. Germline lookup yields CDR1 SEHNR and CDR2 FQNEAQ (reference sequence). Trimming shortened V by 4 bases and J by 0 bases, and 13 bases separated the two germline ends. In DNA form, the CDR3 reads TGTGCCAGCAGCTCCTCGACAGAAAGCTCTGGGGCCAACGTCCTGACTTTC. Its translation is CASSSSTESSGANVLTF.

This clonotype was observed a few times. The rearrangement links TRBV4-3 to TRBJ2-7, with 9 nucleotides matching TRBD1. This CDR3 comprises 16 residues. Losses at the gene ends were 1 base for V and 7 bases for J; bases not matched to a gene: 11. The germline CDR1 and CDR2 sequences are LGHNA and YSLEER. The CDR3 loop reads CASSQVRGTGRREQYV. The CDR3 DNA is TGCGCCAGCAGCCAAGTTCGAGGGACAGGGCGGAGGGAGCAGTACGTC.

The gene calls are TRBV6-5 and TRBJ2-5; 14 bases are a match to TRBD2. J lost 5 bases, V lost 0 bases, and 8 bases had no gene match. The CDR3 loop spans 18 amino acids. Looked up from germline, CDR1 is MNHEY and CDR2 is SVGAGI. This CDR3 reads CASSYSGTSGGRVETQYF. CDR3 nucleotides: TGTGCCAGCAGTTACTCCGGGACTAGCGGGGGACGGGTGGAGACCCAGTACTTC.

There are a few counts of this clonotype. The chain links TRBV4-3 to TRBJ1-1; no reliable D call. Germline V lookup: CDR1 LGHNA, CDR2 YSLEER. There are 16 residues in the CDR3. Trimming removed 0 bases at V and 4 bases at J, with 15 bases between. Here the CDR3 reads CASSQDFHGRPTEAFF. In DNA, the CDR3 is TGCGCCAGCAGCCAAGATTTCCATGGCAGACCCACTGAAGCTTTCTTT.

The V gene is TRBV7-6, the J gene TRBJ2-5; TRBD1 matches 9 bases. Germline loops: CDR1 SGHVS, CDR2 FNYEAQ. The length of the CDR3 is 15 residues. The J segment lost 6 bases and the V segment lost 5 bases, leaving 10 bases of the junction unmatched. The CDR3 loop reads CASSERTGVGKTQYF. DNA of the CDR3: TGTGCCAGCAGCGAACGGACAGGGGTTGGGAAGACCCAGTACTTC.

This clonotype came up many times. The CDR3 sequence: CASSLFGDWGSNTEAFF. CDR3 DNA: TGCGCCAGCAGCTTATTTGGGGATTGGGGCTCGAACACTGAAGCTTTCTTT. The chain combines TRBV5-1 with TRBJ1-1, with D possibly TRBD1 on 5 matching bases. There are 17 residues in the CDR3. V shed 2 bases and J shed 1 base, with 18 bases lying between them. Germline V gene lookup returns CDR1 SGHRS and CDR2 YFSETQ. The full variable domain, with the rest looked up from reference TRBV5-1 and TRBJ1-1, is KAGVTQTPRYLIKTRGQQVTLSCSPISGHRSVSWYQQTPGQGLQFLFEYFSETQRNKGNFPGRFSGRQFSNSRSEMNVSTLELGDSALYLCASSLFGDWGSNTEAFFGQGTRLTVV.

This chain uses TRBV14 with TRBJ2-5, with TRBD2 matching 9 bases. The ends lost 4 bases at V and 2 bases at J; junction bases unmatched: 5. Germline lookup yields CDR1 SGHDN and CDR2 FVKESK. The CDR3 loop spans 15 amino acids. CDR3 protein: CASSPEGLAQETQYF. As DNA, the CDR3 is TGTGCCAGCAGCCCCGAGGGACTAGCACAAGAGACCCAGTACTTC.

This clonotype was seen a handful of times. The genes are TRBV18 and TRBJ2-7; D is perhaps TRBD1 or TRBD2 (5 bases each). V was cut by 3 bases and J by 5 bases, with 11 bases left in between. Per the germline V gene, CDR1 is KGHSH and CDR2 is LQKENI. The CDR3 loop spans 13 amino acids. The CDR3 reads CASSPTGTHEQYV. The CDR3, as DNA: TGTGCCAGCTCACCCACTGGGACCCACGAGCAGTACGTC.

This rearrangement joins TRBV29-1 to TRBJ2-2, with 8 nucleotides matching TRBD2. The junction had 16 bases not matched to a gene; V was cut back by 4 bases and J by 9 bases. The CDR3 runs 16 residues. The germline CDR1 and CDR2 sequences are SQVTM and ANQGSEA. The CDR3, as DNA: TGCAGCGTTGTTTTGTTACGGGGGGGCCGTTGGCGGGAGCTGTTTTTT. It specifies CSVVLLRGGRWRELFF.